The 18 T cell receptor beta chains below all came from one sample that was sequenced in a study of cytomegalovirus exposure and HLA in healthy donors. The PCR ran on 60 Vbeta and 13 Jbeta primers. The assay was immunoSEQ multiplex PCR, and TCRdb's table has in-frame clones only and misses some. The data hold about 150,000 clones, with around 79% observed a single time. Sequencing used PBMCs. The origin of the receptors is a man in his forties or fifties in good health and CMV-seropositive.

The chain links TRBV18 to TRBJ2-2; 7 nucleotides match TRBD1. In germline, CDR1 is KGHSH, CDR2 LQKENI. V was clipped by 0 bases and J by 3 bases; unmatched bases: 1. The CDR3 is 15 residues long. As DNA, the CDR3 is TGTGCCAGCTCACCACCAGGGGGCTACACCGGGGAGCTGTTTTTT. It translates to CASSPPGGYTGELFF. The variable domain in full, with the rest retrieved from reference TRBV18 and TRBJ2-2, is NAGVMQNPRHLVRRRGQEARLRCSPMKGHSHVYWYRQLPEEGLKFMVYLQKENIIDESGMPKERFSAEFPKEGPSILRIQQVVRGDSAAYFCASSPPGGYTGELFFGEGSRLTVL.

This chain connects TRBV7-9 to TRBJ2-7, with a possible D match to TRBD1 (7 bases). The CDR3 loop spans 14 amino acids. The germline gives CDR1 SEHNR, CDR2 FQNEAQ (reference sequence). Trimming pared 6 bases from V and 6 bases from J, leaving 18 bases between. The CDR3 is CASSPGGILFEQYF. The DNA of the CDR3 is TGTGCCAGCAGTCCAGGGGGGATTCTCTTCGAGCAGTACTTC.

The chain carries TRBV6-1 and TRBJ2-4; 10 bases agree with TRBD1. The CDR3 is 16 amino acids. V trimming: 4 bases; J trimming: 9 bases; junction bases outside the gene matches: 12. The germline gives CDR1 MNHNS, CDR2 SASEGT. DNA for the CDR3: TGTGCCAGCAGTGCCCCCCTGACAGGGGGCCGACCCATTCAGTACTTC. Translating it yields CASSAPLTGGRPIQYF.

With respect to this clone: Other DNA sequences in the same sample also yield this CDR3. The chain uses TRBV27 and TRBJ2-3; tentative D call: TRBD2 (6 bases). Trimming cost V 2 bases and J 0 bases, with 15 bases left between them. Germline CDR1 reads MNHEY; CDR2 reads SMNVEV (reference sequence). The CDR3 totals 17 residues. This chain's CDR3 is CASSLRRDFASTDTQYF. In DNA form, the CDR3 reads TGTGCCAGCAGTTTAAGGAGGGACTTCGCGAGCACAGATACGCAGTATTTT.

The rearrangement uses TRBV29-1 and TRBJ2-7; D remains ambiguous. Germline values: CDR1 SQVTM, CDR2 ANQGSEA. V was clipped by 6 bases and J by 0 bases, with 9 bases between them. CDR3 length: 12 residues. This chain's CDR3 is CSVQHVSYEQYF. The CDR3 nucleotides are TGCAGCGTCCAACACGTCTCCTACGAGCAGTACTTC.

This clone was counted a few times. This chain connects TRBV5-1 to TRBJ2-1, with 8 positions matching TRBD2. This CDR3 is built from 16 residues. V lost 0 bases to trimming and J lost 7 bases; unmatched junction nucleotides: 9. The germline V gene has CDR1 SGHRS and CDR2 YFSETQ. The CDR3 DNA follows: TGCGCCAGCAGCTTGGGTTGGACTAGCATAAGTAATGAGCAGTTCTTC. It codes for CASSLGWTSISNEQFF. The full variable domain, rest sourced from reference TRBV5-1 and TRBJ2-1, is KAGVTQTPRYLIKTRGQQVTLSCSPISGHRSVSWYQQTPGQGLQFLFEYFSETQRNKGNFPGRFSGRQFSNSRSEMNVSTLELGDSALYLCASSLGWTSISNEQFFGPGTRLTVL.

A few counts support this clone. J is TRBJ2-5 and V is TRBV6-1; 7 nucleotides line up with TRBD2. The CDR3 spans 13 residues. Losses at the gene ends were 3 bases for V and 3 bases for J; bases not matched to a gene: 1. The V gene's germline CDR1 is MNHNS and CDR2 SASEGT. The DNA of the CDR3 is TGTGCCAGCAGTGATGGACTAGAAGAGACCCAGTACTTC. Its protein product is CASSDGLEETQYF.

The chain links TRBV5-1 to TRBJ1-1; 7 positions match TRBD1. Germline CDR1 is SGHRS and CDR2 is YFSETQ. The CDR3 contains 14 residues. The V segment lost 4 bases and the J segment 0 bases; nucleotides outside the gene matches: 3. The CDR3 reads CASSRGQMNTEAFF. In nucleotides, the CDR3 is TGCGCCAGCAGCCGGGGACAGATGAACACTGAAGCTTTCTTT.

The CDR3 region is CAISEMGAPNEQYF. DNA for the CDR3: TGTGCCATCAGTGAAATGGGGGCTCCCAACGAGCAGTACTTC. V and J are TRBV10-3 and TRBJ2-7; tentatively, D is TRBD1 (6 bases). Trimming took off 3 bases at V and 5 bases at J, with 14 bases between the two ends. Germline lookup yields CDR1 ENHRY and CDR2 SYGVKD. The CDR3 is made up of 14 amino acids.

The chain links TRBV5-1 to TRBJ2-3; maybe TRBD2 (5 bases). The CDR3 runs to 14 residues. CDR1 is SGHRS and CDR2 is YFSETQ in the germline V gene. Trimming removed 4 bases at V and 1 base at J, with 10 bases between. CDR3 coding DNA: TGCGCCAGCAGCAAGGGAGTTGGCACAGATACGCAGTATTTT. It is translated as CASSKGVGTDTQYF.

The rearrangement joins TRBV5-6 to TRBJ1-1; no firm D call. The CDR3 length is 15 residues. V gave up 3 bases and J gave up 4 bases, with 16 bases separating them. Germline CDR1 and CDR2: SGHDT and YYEEEE. CDR3 in amino acids: CASSWSPNAVTEAFF. As DNA, the CDR3 is TGTGCCAGCAGCTGGTCACCAAATGCAGTCACTGAAGCTTTCTTT. Combining the CDR3 with reference TRBV5-6 and TRBJ1-1 gives the whole variable domain DAGVTQSPTHLIKTRGQQVTLRCSPKSGHDTVSWYQQALGQGPQFIFQYYEEEERQRGNFPDRFSGHQFPNYSSELNVNALLLGDSALYLCASSWSPNAVTEAFFGQGTRLTVV.

This chain uses TRBV5-1 with TRBJ2-5; the match to TRBD2 covers 7 bases. CDR1 SGHRS and CDR2 YFSETQ come from the germline V gene. V gave up 0 bases and J gave up 5 bases; unmatched junction bases: 7. The CDR3 has 15 residues. CDR3: CASSLAGSGRETQYF. DNA for the CDR3: TGCGCCAGCAGCTTGGCGGGTAGCGGGCGGGAGACCCAGTACTTC.

V usage is TRBV6-5 and J usage is TRBJ2-5; a weak D match, TRBD1 (6 bases). V lost 2 bases and J lost 5, with 15 bases in between. Germline V gives CDR1 MNHEY, CDR2 SVGAGI. This CDR3 comprises 15 residues. The CDR3 region is CASSYTQGRGETQYF. Here the CDR3 DNA reads TGTGCCAGCAGTTACACGCAGGGAAGGGGGGAGACCCAGTACTTC.

V gene TRBV28 combines with J gene TRBJ1-1; no definite D call. Germline V CDR1 and CDR2: MDHEN, SYDVKM. This CDR3 comprises 15 residues. V lost 5 bases and J lost 0, with 13 bases in between. The CDR3 spells CASSTHRVMNTEAFF. The CDR3 DNA reads as TGTGCCAGCAGTACGCACAGAGTTATGAACACTGAAGCTTTCTTT.

The chain combines TRBV27 with TRBJ2-7, with 8 bases that match TRBD1. The junction had 6 bases not matched to a gene; V was cut back by 5 bases and J by 0 bases. Germline V gene sequence: CDR1 MNHEY, CDR2 SMNVEV (reference sequence). The CDR3 consists of 15 residues. The CDR3 loop is CASSLTGGSSYEQYF. CDR3 bases: TGTGCCAGCAGTCTTACAGGGGGAAGCTCCTACGAGCAGTACTTC.

The chain employs TRBV27 and TRBJ1-1; D gene unclear. This CDR3 has 14 residues. The V end was cut by 8 bases, the J end by 0 bases, with 13 bases between. Germline V gene sequence: CDR1 MNHEY, CDR2 SMNVEV (reference sequence). The CDR3 DNA reads TGTGCCAGCCAAGAGCGGGGTATGAACACTGAAGCTTTCTTT. Its translation: CASQERGMNTEAFF.

The V call is TRBV28, the J call TRBJ2-5; 10 bases are a match to TRBD1. J lost 4 bases, V lost 6 bases, and 14 bases had no gene match. There are 17 residues in the CDR3. Per the germline V gene, CDR1 is MDHEN and CDR2 is SYDVKM. The DNA for the CDR3 is TGTGCCAGCAGAACTCTTTCGGGACAGGGGTGGAGAGAGACCCAGTACTTC. This encodes CASRTLSGQGWRETQYF.

This chain uses TRBV5-6 with TRBJ2-5, with D perhaps TRBD1 (5 bases). Germline assignment: CDR1 SGHDT and CDR2 YYEEEE. The CDR3 is 14 residues long. V was trimmed by 4 bases and J by 2 bases, leaving 12 bases between them. The CDR3 sequence is CASSQQARQETQYF. DNA for the CDR3: TGTGCCAGCAGCCAACAGGCGAGACAAGAGACCCAGTACTTC. Using reference TRBV5-6 and TRBJ2-5 for the parts outside the CDR3, the full variable domain is DAGVTQSPTHLIKTRGQQVTLRCSPKSGHDTVSWYQQALGQGPQFIFQYYEEEERQRGNFPDRFSGHQFPNYSSELNVNALLLGDSALYLCASSQQARQETQYFGPGTRLLVL.